This is a list of T cell receptor beta chains from one sample in a study of T cell responses to AZD1222 COVID-19 vaccine. The table came from immunoSEQ multiplex PCR; TCRdb's copy has only in-frame clones and leaves some out. The table lists roughly 120,000 clones, just under 95% of them singletons. This material consisted of peripheral blood, taken on day 0 of AZD1222 vaccination. The receptors were gathered from an adult in good health. The CDR3 runs from the conserved cysteine through the conserved F or W. The order of the fields is V gene, clone size, CDR3 length, J gene, D gene, CDR3 DNA, CDR3 protein. The D gene is left open where the match is weak. Part of the rows lack a size; the others show once, few, many or a class for expanded clones.

TRBV9	NA	15	TRBJ1-4	NA	TGTGCCAGCAGCCAAACAGGGACGACTAATGAAAAACTGTTTTTT	CASSQTGTTNEKLFF
TRBV4-1	NA	17	TRBJ2-7	NA	TGCGCCAGCAGCGCCGAACCCGGAGTATCTGGGGCTTACGAGCAGTACTTC	CASSAEPGVSGAYEQYF
TRBV10-1	NA	12	TRBJ1-2	NA	TGCGCCAGCAGTGAGGGAGCCTATGGCTACACCTTC	CASSEGAYGYTF
TRBV11-1	NA	13	TRBJ2-5	TRBD2	TGTGCCAGCAGCTTTGCGGGGGGGGAGACCCAGTACTTC	CASSFAGGETQYF
TRBV30	NA	17	TRBJ2-7	TRBD2	TGTGCCTGGAGTGGTTCGTCGCGAGGCGGGAGGTGGTACGAGCAGTACTTC	CAWSGSSRGGRWYEQYF
TRBV2	once	15	TRBJ2-3	NA	TGTGCCAGCAGTGAAGTTGCGAGGGGGACAGATACGCAGTATTTT	CASSEVARGTDTQYF
TRBV10-3	few	17	TRBJ2-1	TRBD2	TGTGCCATCAGTGAGTCATTGGGCGGGAGGGCCACGGATGAGCAGTTCTTC	CAISESLGGRATDEQFF
TRBV6-2/TRBV6-3	NA	16	TRBJ2-6	TRBD1	TGTGCCAGCAGCAGGGACAGAGCAGCTGGGGCCAACGTCCTGACTTTC	CASSRDRAAGANVLTF
TRBV18	NA	15	TRBJ1-6	NA	TGTGCCAGCTCTCCGACCCGGTACTATAATTCACCCCTCCACTTT	CASSPTRYYNSPLHF
TRBV6-5	NA	14	TRBJ1-5	NA	TGTGCCAGCAGTTCCGATGGGAGCAATCAGCCCCAGCATTTT	CASSSDGSNQPQHF
TRBV15	NA	14	TRBJ2-3	TRBD2	TGTGCCACCAGCATGAGCGGGAGAACAGATACGCAGTATTTT	CATSMSGRTDTQYF
TRBV27	once	12	TRBJ1-1	NA	TGTGCCAGCAGTTTGCGCGGGGCTGAAGCTTTCTTT	CASSLRGAEAFF
TRBV28	NA	19	TRBJ2-1	TRBD1	TGTGCCAGCAGTTTATTGGGGACAGGGGGCCTGTCGTGGTACAATGAGCAGTTCTTC	CASSLLGTGGLSWYNEQFF
TRBV18	NA	16	TRBJ1-3	NA	TGTGCCAGCTCGCAGACCAGGGGAGCCTCTGGAAACACCATATATTTT	CASSQTRGASGNTIYF
TRBV28	once	18	TRBJ2-3	TRBD2	TGTGCCAGCAGTGACGGGAGGTTTCGGAAGGGAGGGACAGATACGCAGTATTTT	CASSDGRFRKGGTDTQYF
TRBV9	NA	15	TRBJ2-1	NA	TGTGCCAGCAGCCCCTCAGCGGCATCCTACAATGAGCAGTTCTTC	CASSPSAASYNEQFF
TRBV4-1	NA	13	TRBJ2-5	NA	TGCGCCAGCAGCCAAGAGCGCTGGGAGACCCAGTACTTC	CASSQERWETQYF
TRBV7-3	NA	14	TRBJ2-1	NA	TGTGCCAGCAGCTTTGTGTGGGCATACAATGAGCAGTTCTTC	CASSFVWAYNEQFF
TRBV29-1	NA	11	TRBJ1-2	NA	TGCAGCGTTGGTGGGGGGAGTGGCTACACCTTC	CSVGGGSGYTF
TRBV11-2	NA	15	TRBJ2-7	NA	TGTGCCAGCAGCATCTCTTACGGGAGATACAACGAGCAGTACTTC	CASSISYGRYNEQYF
TRBV18	NA	16	TRBJ1-4	NA	TGTGCCAGCTCACAACAGGGCGTCGCAACTAATGAAAAACTGTTTTTT	CASSQQGVATNEKLFF
TRBV6-1	once	16	TRBJ1-1	NA	TGTGCCAGCAGTGAAGCCCCGGGAGGGACGAACACTGAAGCTTTCTTT	CASSEAPGGTNTEAFF
TRBV9	NA	13	TRBJ2-1	NA	TGTGCCAGCAGCGTTGGTAGTTTAAGTGAGCAGTTCTTC	CASSVGSLSEQFF
TRBV27	NA	16	TRBJ2-3	TRBD2	TGTGCCAGCAGTCCGGGGACTAGCGGGAGCACAGATACGCAGTATTTT	CASSPGTSGSTDTQYF
TRBV11-2	NA	15	TRBJ2-2	TRBD2	TGTGCCAGCAGCCCAACTAGCGTGTACACCGGGGAGCTGTTTTTT	CASSPTSVYTGELFF
TRBV18	NA	13	TRBJ1-1	TRBD1	TGTGCCAGCTCCCAGGGACAGGAGACTGAAGCTTTCTTT	CASSQGQETEAFF
TRBV7-2	NA	16	TRBJ2-1	TRBD2	TGTGCCAGCAGCTTAGAAAGCGGGATTCGGTACAATGAGCAGTTCTTC	CASSLESGIRYNEQFF
TRBV7-9	once	14	TRBJ2-1	NA	TGTGCCAGCTGGGGCCGTCCGGACTACAATGAGCAGTTCTTC	CASWGRPDYNEQFF